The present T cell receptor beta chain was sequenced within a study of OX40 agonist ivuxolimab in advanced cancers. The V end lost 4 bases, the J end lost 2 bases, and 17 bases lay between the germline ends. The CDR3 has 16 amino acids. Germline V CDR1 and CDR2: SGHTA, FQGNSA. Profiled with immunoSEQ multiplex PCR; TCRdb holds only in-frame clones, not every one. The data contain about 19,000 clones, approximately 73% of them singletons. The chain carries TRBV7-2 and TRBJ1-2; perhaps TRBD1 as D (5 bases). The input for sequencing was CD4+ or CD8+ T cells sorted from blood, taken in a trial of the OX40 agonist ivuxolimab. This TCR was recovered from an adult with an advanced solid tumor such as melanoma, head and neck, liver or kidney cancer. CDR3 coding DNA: TGTGCCAGCAGCTCGCCGTTGGAGGGGACGAACTATGGCTACACCTTC. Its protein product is CASSSPLEGTNYGYTF.